This record covers a single TCR beta chain. This clonotype was seen a few times. The clone's antigen remains unknown. No base quality values were provided; no much bigger clone lies one nucleotide off. The sample belongs to a study of T-cell memory formation after mild COVID-19 (dated by TCRdb to about 2021). Notes on the research overall: TCR sequence clusters from the two donors were found to be largely donor specific. In two donors, T-cell clones that expanded and contracted after mild COVID-19 were followed by sequencing TCRalpha and TCRbeta repertoires longitudinally. The cohort comprised two young, previously healthy adult volunteers, one female and one male.

Ficoll-Paque density gradient centrifugation was the method used to isolate PBMCs. CDR1 and CDR2 are drawn from the germline V gene (reference sequence): WNHNN, SYGVQD. Counted from cysteine to phenylalanine, this CDR3 has 15 amino acids. The only DNA kept is the CDR3, 45 bases in frame from the first base. Relative to germline, V is 3 bases shorter and J is 1 base shorter, with 9 bases between their ends. Instrument used: Illumina NovaSeq 6000. cDNA libraries for TCRalpha and TCRbeta were prepared by 5'RACE using constant-segment primers, with sample barcodes and unique molecular identifiers added. Trizol reagent was used to extract RNA from every sample. Library amplification was performed in two PCR steps, and a second sample barcode and Illumina TruSeq adapters were introduced in the second step. Libraries were sequenced on an Illumina NovaSeq with 2 x 150 bp paired-end reads. For the original study's pipeline: Demultiplexing of reads and collapsing into UMI-guided consensus sequences were performed with migec v1.2.7. With mixcr v2.1.11, UMI consensuses were aligned to TRA and TRB V and J templates and assembled into clonotypes. Clonotypes were classified as expanded or contracted when called significant by both edgeR and NoisET, with noise models trained on biological replicates. For edgeR calls, a false discovery rate-adjusted p below 0.01 and a log2 fold-change threshold of 1 were applied. As an exploratory analysis of dynamics, max-normalized trajectories of the 1000 most abundant clonotypes were examined with PCA combined with hierarchical clustering. Separately sequenced CD4+ and CD8+ repertoires were used to assign the CD4 or CD8 phenotype of responding clones. TCRdb reprocessed the public reads (quality trimming at Q25 with fastp, clone calling with MiXCR) and kept in-frame beta chains. All rows with the same CDR3 protein become a single entry with the most common DNA and genes. What appears here as the V and J calls and clone size reflects TCRdb's work, not the paper's. For this sample the table gives about 110,000 distinct CDR3 sequences, of which roughly a sixth were detected only once. Of the sample, less than 6% is held by the ten largest clones.

Study-wide findings and limitations: Some responding clones were found in pre-infection memory, which suggests that pre-existing cross-reactive memory T cells took part in the SARS-CoV-2 response. The second-wave clones that peaked on day 37 were not confirmed to be SARS-CoV-2 specific. Contracting CD4+ clones were located mainly in the CM and EM memory subsets, whereas CD8+ clones were found to be enriched in EMRA. Clones contracting from day 15 to 85 had balanced CD4/CD8 phenotypes, while a second wave expanding from day 15 to 37 was biased towards CD4+. The study included only two mild cases, and larger cohorts that include severe cases with pre-infection samples were judged to be necessary.

The clonotype was recovered from a man younger than 35 who had mild COVID-19 (a few samples of this study predate the infection). The sample titles of this study are shuffled in the database, so cell type and time point are left out; the donor was told from shared clones. The rearrangement combines TRBV10-1 with TRBJ2-2, and TRBD1 may be the D gene, going by 5 matching bases. The sample taken for sequencing was PBMCs or a T cell subset sorted from them (not recorded which). The CDR3 loop reads CASSEGQRNTGELFF. The DNA is TGCGCCAGCAGTGAAGGACAACGGAACACCGGGGAGCTGTTTTTT.